The present TCR beta chain was sequenced within a study of cytomegalovirus exposure and HLA in healthy donors. Looking at the study overall: Prior work identified 95 million to 120 million unique TCR beta sequences in about 179 million T cells.

This CDR3 is built from 15 residues. Germline V gene sequence: CDR1 SGHTA, CDR2 FQGNSA. Trimming cost V 5 bases and J 2 bases, with 15 bases left between them. As for this clone: Its specificity is not known.

It was with 60 Vbeta and 13 Jbeta primers that the PCR ran. Here immunoSEQ multiplex PCR was the method, and the copy in TCRdb shows in-frame clones only, minus some. The sample lists about 190,000 clones, just under 75% occurring once. Study-wide results and caveats: A later analysis found that most CMV-associated TCR beta chains appeared HLA-restricted.

Though nominally healthy at sampling, donors likely had unrecorded immune exposures. The source material was PBMCs. The TCR sequence derives from a man younger than 40 in good health and CMV-seropositive. J is TRBJ1-2 and V is TRBV7-2, with TRBD1 as a possible D gene (5 bases). DNA for the CDR3: TGTGCCAGCAGCCCCAGGGTCTTCCCGAACTATGGCTACACCTTC. Its protein product is CASSPRVFPNYGYTF.